The 7 T cell receptor beta chains given below trace back to one sample, sequenced in a study of PD-1 blockade in classical Hodgkin lymphoma. Each and every patient relapsed after autologous stem cell transplantation, and patients got differing brentuximab vedotin exposure. The CD4+ T cells used were purified from thawed PBMCs through magnetic negative selection. Clones were read by immunoSEQ multiplex PCR, and TCRdb kept only the in-frame ones, dropping some. The table lists tens of thousands of clones, over 60% of them singletons. Sample: CD4+ T cells from blood, taken at baseline. The receptors originated from a human donor with classical Hodgkin lymphoma.

The chain is built from TRBV5-4 and TRBJ2-1, with 12 bases that match TRBD2. Germline V gives CDR1 SGHNT, CDR2 YYREEE (reference sequence). This CDR3 has 18 residues. V dropped 7 bases and J dropped 2; count of bases not matched to a gene: 13. The CDR3 here is CASGSGLAGPSTYNEQFF. The CDR3 DNA sequence: TGTGCCAGCGGGTCGGGACTAGCGGGCCCATCCACCTACAATGAGCAGTTCTTC.

The genes are TRBV6-1 and TRBJ2-6; D unclear. Per germline, CDR1 MNHNS and CDR2 SASEGT. CDR3 size: 15 residues. Trimming pared 3 bases from V and 0 bases from J, leaving 6 bases between. In DNA form, the CDR3 reads TGTGCCAGCAGTGAGGCTGTCTCTGGGGCCAACGTCCTGACTTTC. This codes for CASSEAVSGANVLTF.

The chain uses TRBV5-1 and TRBJ2-3; 8 nucleotides match TRBD1. Germline assignment: CDR1 SGHRS and CDR2 YFSETQ. V shed 4 bases, J shed 0 bases, and the junction held 10 bases outside the gene matches. This CDR3 is built from 17 residues. This chain's CDR3 is CASSLEPQGASTDTQYF. The CDR3 DNA sequence: TGCGCCAGCAGCCTGGAGCCCCAGGGGGCTAGCACAGATACGCAGTATTTT.

The V call is TRBV30, the J call TRBJ2-1; either TRBD1 or TRBD2 may fit D (5 bases each). V dropped 1 base and J dropped 3 bases, with 10 bases sitting between them. Per germline, CDR1 GTSNPN and CDR2 SVGIG (reference sequence). This CDR3 region has 14 residues. The DNA of the CDR3 is TGTGCCTGGAGTGGGTGGGGGTACTACAATGAGCAGTTCTTC. Its protein is CAWSGWGYYNEQFF.

The V and J genes are TRBV7-2 and TRBJ1-2; D unclear. The germline CDR1 and CDR2 sequences are SGHTA and FQGNSA. Trimming removed 3 bases from V and 0 bases from J, with 8 bases in between. The CDR3 runs to 14 residues. The CDR3 nucleotides read TGTGCCAGCAGCTTCCATGACCCTAACTATGGCTACACCTTC. Protein product: CASSFHDPNYGYTF. The variable domain in full, with the rest retrieved from reference TRBV7-2 and TRBJ1-2, is GAGVSQSPSNKVTEKGKDVELRCDPISGHTALYWYRQSLGQGLEFLIYFQGNSAPDKSGLPSDRFSAERTGGSVSTLTIQRTQQEDSAVYLCASSFHDPNYGYTFGSGTRLTVV.

The rearrangement uses TRBV5-1 and TRBJ1-2, with D unclear. This CDR3 contains 14 residues. CDR1 is SGHRS, CDR2 YFSETQ, per germline. Trimming removed 4 bases from V and 4 bases from J, with 14 bases in between. In DNA, the CDR3 is TGCGCCAGCAGCCAGAAGACGAGTTCCTATGGCTACACCTTC. Translated, it gives CASSQKTSSYGYTF.

The chain couples TRBV10-2 to TRBJ1-1; the D gene is possibly TRBD1 (6 bases). V was shortened by 6 bases and J by 3 bases, with 14 bases between the two germline ends. CDR3 length: 14 amino acids. The germline V gene encodes CDR1 WSHSY and CDR2 SAAADI. The CDR3, as DNA: TGCGCCAGCAGCCTTGGGGGCGGAGACACTGAAGCTTTCTTT. Residues: CASSLGGGDTEAFF.